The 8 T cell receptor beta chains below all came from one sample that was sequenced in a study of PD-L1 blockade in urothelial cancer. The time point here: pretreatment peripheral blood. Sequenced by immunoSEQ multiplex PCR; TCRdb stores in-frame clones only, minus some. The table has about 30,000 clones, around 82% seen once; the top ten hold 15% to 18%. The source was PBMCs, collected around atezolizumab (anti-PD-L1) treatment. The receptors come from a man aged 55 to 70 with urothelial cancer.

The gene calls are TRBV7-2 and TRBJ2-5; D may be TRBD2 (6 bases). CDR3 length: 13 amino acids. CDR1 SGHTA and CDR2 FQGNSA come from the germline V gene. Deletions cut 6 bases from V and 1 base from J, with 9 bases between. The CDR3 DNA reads TGTGCCAGCAGTCGGACTATCCAAGAGACCCAGTACTTC. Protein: CASSRTIQETQYF. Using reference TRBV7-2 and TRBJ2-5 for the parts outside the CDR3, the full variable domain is GAGVSQSPSNKVTEKGKDVELRCDPISGHTALYWYRQSLGQGLEFLIYFQGNSAPDKSGLPSDRFSAERTGGSVSTLTIQRTQQEDSAVYLCASSRTIQETQYFGPGTRLLVL.

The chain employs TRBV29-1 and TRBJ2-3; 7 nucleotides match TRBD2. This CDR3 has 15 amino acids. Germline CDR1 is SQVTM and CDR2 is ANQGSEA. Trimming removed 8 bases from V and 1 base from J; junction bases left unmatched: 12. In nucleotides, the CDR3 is TGCAGCTTCCGAGGGGCTAGCGGAGGCACAGATACGCAGTATTTT. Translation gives CSFRGASGGTDTQYF.

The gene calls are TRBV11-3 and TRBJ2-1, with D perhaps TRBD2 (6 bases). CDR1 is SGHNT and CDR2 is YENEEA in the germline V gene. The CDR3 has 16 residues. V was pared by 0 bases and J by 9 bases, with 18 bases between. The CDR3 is CASSLDGGRRLAEQFF. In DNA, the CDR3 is TGTGCCAGCAGCTTAGATGGGGGGAGGAGGCTTGCTGAGCAGTTCTTC.

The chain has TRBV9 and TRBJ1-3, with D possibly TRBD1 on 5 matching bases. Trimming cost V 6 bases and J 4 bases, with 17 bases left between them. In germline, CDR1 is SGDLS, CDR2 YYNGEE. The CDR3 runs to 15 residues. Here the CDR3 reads CASNQGAFGGNTIYF. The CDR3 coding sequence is TGTGCCAGCAACCAGGGCGCTTTCGGCGGAAACACCATATATTTT.

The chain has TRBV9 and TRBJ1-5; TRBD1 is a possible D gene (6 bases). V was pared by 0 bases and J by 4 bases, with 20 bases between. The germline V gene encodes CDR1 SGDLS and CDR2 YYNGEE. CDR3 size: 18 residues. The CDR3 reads CASSVATGGQRYNQPQHF. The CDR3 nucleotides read TGTGCCAGCAGCGTAGCTACCGGGGGGCAGAGGTATAATCAGCCCCAGCATTTT.

CDR3 in amino acids: CASSLDAGVKSYEQYF. For the CDR3, the DNA is TGCGCCAGCAGCTTGGATGCGGGGGTGAAATCCTACGAGCAGTACTTC. The chain has TRBV5-1 and TRBJ2-7, with 7 bases matching TRBD2. CDR1 is SGHRS, CDR2 YFSETQ, per germline. The CDR3 totals 16 residues. V shed 0 bases and J 1 base; nucleotides not matched to a gene: 7.

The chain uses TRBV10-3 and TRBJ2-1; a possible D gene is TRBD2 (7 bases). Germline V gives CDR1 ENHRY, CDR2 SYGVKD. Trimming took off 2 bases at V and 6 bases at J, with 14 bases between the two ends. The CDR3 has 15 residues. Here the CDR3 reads CAISERRGGSNEQFF. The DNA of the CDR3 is TGTGCCATCAGTGAGAGAAGGGGGGGGAGCAATGAGCAGTTCTTC.

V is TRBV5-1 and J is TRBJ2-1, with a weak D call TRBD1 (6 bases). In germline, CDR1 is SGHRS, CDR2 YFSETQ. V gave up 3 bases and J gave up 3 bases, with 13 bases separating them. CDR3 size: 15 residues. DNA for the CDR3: TGCGCCAGCAGCTCGACAGGTTCCTTCTACAATGAGCAGTTCTTC. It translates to CASSSTGSFYNEQFF.